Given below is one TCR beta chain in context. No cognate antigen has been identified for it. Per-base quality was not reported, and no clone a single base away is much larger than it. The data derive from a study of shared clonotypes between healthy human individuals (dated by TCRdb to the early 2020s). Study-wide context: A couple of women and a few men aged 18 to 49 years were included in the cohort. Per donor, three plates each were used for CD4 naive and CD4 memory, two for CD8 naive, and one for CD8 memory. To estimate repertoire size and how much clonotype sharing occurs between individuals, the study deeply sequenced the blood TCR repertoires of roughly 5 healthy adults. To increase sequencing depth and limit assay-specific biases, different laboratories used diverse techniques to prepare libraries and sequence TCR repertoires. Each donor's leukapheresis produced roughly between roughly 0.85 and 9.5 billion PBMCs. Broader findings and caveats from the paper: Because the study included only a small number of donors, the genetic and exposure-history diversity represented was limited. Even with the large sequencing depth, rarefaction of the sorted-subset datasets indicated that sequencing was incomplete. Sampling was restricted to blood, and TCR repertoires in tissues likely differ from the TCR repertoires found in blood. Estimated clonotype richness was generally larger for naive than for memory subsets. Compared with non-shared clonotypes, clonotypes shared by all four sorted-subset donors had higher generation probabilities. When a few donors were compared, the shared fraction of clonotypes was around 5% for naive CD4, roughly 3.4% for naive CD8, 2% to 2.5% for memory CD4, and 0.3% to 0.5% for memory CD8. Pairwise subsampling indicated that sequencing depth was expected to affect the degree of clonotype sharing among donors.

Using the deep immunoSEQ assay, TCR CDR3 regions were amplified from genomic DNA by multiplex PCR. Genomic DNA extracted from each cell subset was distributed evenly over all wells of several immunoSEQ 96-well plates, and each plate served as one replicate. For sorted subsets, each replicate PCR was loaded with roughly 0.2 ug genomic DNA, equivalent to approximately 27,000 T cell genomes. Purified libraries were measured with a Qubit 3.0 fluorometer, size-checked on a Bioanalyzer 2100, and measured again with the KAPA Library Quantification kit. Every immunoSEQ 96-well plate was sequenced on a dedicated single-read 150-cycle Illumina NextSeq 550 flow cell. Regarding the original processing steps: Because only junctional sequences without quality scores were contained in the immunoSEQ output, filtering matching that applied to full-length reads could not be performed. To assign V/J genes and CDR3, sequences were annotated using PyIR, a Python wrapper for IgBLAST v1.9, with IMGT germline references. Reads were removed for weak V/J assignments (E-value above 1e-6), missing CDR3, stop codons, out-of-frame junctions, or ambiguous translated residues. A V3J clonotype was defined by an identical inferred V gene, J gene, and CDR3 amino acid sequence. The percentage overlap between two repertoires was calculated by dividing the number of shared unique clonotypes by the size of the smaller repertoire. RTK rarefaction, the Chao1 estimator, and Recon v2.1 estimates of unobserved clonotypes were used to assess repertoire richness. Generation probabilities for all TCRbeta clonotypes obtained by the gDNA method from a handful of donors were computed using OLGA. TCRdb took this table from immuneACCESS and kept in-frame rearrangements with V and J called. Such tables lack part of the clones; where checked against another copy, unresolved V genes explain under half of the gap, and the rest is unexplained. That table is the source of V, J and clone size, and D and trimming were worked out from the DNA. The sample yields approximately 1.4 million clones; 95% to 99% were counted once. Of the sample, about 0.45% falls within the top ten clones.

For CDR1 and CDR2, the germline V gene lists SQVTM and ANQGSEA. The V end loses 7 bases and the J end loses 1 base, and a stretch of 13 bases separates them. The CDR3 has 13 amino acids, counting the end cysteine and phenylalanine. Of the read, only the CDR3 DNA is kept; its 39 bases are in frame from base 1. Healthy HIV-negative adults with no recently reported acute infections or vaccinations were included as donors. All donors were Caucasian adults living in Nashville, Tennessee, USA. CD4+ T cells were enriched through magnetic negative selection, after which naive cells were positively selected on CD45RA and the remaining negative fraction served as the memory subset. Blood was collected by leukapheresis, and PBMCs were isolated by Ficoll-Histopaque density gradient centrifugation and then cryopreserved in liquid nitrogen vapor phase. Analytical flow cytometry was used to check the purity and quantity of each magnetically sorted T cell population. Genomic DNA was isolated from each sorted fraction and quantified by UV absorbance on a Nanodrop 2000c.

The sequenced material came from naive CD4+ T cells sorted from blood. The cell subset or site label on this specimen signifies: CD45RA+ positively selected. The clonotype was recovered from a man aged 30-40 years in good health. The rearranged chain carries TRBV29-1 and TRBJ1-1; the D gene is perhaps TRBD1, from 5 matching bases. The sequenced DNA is TGCAGCGCTGCGGAGGGGACGAACACTGAAGCTTTCTTT. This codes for CSAAEGTNTEAFF.